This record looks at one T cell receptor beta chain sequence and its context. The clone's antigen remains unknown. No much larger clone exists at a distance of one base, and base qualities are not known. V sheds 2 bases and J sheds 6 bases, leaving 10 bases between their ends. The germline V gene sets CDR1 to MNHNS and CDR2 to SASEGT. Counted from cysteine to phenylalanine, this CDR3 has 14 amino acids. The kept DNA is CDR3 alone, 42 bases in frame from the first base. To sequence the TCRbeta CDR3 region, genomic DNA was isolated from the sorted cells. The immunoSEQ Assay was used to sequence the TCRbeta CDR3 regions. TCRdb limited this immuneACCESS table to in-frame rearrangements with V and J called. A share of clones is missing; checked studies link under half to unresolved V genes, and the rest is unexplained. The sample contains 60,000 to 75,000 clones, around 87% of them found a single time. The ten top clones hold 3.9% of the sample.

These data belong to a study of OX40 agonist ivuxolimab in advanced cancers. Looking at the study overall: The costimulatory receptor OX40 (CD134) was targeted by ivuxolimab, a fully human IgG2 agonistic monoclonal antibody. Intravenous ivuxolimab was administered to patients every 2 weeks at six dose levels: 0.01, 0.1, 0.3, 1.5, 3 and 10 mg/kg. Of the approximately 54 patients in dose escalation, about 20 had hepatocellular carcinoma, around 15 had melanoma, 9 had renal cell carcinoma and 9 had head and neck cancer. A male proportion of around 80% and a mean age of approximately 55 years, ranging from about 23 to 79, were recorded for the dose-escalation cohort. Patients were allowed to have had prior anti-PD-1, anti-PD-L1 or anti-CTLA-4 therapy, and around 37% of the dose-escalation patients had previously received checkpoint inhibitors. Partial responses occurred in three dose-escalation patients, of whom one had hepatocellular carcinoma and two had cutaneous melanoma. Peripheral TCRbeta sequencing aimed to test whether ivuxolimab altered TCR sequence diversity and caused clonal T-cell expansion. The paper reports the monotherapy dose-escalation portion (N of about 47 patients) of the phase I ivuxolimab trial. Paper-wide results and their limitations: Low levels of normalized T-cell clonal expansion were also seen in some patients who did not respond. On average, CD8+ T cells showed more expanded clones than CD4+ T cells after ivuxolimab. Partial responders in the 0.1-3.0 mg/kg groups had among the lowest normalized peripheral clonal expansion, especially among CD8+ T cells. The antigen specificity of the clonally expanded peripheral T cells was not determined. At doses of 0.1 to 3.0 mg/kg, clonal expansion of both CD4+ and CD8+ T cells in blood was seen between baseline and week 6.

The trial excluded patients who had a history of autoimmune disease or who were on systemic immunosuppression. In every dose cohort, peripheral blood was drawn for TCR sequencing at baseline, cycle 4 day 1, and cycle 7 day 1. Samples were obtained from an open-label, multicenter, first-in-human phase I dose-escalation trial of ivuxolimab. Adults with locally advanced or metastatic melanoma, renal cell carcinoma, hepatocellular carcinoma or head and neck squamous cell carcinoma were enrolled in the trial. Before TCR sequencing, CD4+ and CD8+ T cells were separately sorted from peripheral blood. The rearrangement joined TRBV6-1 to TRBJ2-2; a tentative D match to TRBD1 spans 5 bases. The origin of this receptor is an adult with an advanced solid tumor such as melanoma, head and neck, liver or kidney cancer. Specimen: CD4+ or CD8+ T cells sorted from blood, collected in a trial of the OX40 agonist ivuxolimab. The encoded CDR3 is CASSEQGIPGELFF. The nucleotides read TGTGCCAGCAGTGAACAGGGAATCCCCGGGGAGCTGTTTTTT.